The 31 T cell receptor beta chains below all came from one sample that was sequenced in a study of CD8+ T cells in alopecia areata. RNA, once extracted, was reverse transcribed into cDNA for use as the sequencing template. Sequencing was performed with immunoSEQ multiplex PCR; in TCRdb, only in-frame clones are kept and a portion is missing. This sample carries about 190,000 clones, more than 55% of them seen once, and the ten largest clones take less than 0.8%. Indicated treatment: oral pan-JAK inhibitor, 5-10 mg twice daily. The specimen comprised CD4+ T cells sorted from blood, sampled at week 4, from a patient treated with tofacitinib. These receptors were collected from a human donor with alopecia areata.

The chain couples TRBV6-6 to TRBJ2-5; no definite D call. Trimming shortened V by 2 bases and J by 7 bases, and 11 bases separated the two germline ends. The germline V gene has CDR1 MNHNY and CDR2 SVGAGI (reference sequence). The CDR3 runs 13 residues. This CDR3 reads CASSYKGPGTQYF. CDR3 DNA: TGTGCCAGCAGTTACAAGGGTCCGGGGACCCAGTACTTC.

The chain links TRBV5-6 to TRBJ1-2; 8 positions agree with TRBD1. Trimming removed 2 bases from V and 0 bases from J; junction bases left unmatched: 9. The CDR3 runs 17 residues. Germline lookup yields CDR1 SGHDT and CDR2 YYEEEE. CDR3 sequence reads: CASSFRTGPLSNYGYTF. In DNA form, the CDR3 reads TGTGCCAGCAGCTTTCGGACAGGGCCTCTTTCTAACTATGGCTACACCTTC.

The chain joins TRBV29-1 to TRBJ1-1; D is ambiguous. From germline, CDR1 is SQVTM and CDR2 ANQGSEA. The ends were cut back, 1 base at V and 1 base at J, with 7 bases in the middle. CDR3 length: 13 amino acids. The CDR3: CSVEVGWNTEAFF. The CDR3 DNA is TGCAGCGTTGAAGTAGGGTGGAACACTGAAGCTTTCTTT.

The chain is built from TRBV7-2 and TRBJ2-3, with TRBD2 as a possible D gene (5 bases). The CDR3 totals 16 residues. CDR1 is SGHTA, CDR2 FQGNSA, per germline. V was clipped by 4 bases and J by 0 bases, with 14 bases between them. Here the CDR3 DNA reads TGTGCCAGCAGCTCCTCCTCCGGACTGAGCACAGATACGCAGTATTTT. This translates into CASSSSSGLSTDTQYF. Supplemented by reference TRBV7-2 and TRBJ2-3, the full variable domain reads GAGVSQSPSNKVTEKGKDVELRCDPISGHTALYWYRQSLGQGLEFLIYFQGNSAPDKSGLPSDRFSAERTGGSVSTLTIQRTQQEDSAVYLCASSSSSGLSTDTQYFGPGTRLTVL.

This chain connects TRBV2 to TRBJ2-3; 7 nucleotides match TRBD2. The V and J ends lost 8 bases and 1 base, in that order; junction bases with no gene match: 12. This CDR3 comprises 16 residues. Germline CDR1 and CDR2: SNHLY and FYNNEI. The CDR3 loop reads CASRFLASGGTDTQYF. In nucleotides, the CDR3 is TGTGCCAGCCGTTTTCTGGCTAGCGGCGGCACAGATACGCAGTATTTT.

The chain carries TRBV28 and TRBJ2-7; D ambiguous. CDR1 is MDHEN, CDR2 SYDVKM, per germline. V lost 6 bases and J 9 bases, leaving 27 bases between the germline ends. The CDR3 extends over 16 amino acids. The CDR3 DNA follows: TGTGCCAGCAGCTCAGGTGGGCCGTCAGGATATCGGGTGCAGTACTTC. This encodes CASSSGGPSGYRVQYF.

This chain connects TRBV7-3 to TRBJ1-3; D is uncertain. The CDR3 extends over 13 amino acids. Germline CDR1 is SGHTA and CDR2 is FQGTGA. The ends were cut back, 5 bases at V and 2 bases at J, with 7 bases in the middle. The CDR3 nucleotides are TGTGCCAGCAGCATCCAGGCTGGAAACACCATATATTTT. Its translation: CASSIQAGNTIYF.

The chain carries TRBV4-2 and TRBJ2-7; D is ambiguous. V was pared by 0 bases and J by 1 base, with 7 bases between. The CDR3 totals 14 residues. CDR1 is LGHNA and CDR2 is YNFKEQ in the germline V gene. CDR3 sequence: CASSQDHSSYEQYF. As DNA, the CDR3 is TGTGCCAGCAGCCAAGATCACAGTTCCTACGAGCAGTACTTC.

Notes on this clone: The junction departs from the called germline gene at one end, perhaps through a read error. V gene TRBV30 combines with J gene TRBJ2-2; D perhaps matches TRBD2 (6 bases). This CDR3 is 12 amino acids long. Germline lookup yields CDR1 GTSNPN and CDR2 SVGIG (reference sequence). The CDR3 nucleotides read TGTGCCTGGAGAACGGACACCGGGGGGCTGTTTTTT. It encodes CAWRTDTGGLFF.

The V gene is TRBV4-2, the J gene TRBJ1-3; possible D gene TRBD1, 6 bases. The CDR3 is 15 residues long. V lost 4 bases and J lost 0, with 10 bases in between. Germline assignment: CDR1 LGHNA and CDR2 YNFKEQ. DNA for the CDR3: TGTGCCAGCAGCCCCTCGACAGGCTCTGGAAACACCATATATTTT. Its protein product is CASSPSTGSGNTIYF.

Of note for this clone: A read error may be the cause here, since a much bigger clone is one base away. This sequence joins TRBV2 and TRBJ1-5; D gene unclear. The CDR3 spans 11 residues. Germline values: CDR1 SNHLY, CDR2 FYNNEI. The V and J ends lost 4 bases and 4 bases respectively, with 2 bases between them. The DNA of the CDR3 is TGTGCCAGCAGTGTGAATCAGCCCCAGCATTTT. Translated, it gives CASSVNQPQHF.

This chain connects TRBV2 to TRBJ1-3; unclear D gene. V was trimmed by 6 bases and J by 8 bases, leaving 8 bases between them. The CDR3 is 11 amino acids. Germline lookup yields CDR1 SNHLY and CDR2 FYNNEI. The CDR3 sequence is CASRNKDTIYF. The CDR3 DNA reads TGTGCCAGCAGAAACAAGGACACCATATATTTT.

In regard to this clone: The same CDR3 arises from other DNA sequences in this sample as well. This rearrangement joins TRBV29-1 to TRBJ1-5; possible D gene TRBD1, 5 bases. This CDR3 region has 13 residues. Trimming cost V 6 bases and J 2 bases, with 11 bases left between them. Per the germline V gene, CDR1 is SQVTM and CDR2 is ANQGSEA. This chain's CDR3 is CSVGGGGNQPQHF. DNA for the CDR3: TGCAGCGTGGGGGGAGGGGGCAATCAGCCCCAGCATTTT. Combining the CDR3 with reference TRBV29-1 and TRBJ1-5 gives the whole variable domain SAVISQKPSRDICQRGTSLTIQCQVDSQVTMMFWYRQQPGQSLTLIATANQGSEATYESGFVIDKFPISRPNLTFSTLTVSNMSPEDSSIYLCSVGGGGNQPQHFGDGTRLSIL.

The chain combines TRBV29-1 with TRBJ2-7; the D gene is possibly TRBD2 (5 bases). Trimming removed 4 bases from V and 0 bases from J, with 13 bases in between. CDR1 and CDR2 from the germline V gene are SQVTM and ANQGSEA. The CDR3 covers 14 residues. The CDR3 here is CSVVRAESSYEQYF. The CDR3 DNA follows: TGCAGCGTTGTGAGAGCGGAGAGCTCCTACGAGCAGTACTTC.

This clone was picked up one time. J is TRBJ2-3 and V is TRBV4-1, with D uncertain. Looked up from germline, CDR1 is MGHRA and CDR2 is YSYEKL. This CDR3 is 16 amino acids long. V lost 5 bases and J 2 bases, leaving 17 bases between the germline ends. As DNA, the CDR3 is TGCGCCAGCAGCATCCGGGCCCTGTCCTCCACAGATACGCAGTATTTT. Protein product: CASSIRALSSTDTQYF.

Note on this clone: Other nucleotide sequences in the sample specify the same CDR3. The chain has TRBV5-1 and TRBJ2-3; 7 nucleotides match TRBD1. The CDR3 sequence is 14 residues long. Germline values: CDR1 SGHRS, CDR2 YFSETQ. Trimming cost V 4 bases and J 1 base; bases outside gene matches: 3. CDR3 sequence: CASSTGQGTDTQYF. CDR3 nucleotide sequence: TGCGCCAGCAGCACTGGACAGGGCACAGATACGCAGTATTTT. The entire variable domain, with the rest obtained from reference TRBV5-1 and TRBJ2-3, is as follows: KAGVTQTPRYLIKTRGQQVTLSCSPISGHRSVSWYQQTPGQGLQFLFEYFSETQRNKGNFPGRFSGRQFSNSRSEMNVSTLELGDSALYLCASSTGQGTDTQYFGPGTRLTVL.

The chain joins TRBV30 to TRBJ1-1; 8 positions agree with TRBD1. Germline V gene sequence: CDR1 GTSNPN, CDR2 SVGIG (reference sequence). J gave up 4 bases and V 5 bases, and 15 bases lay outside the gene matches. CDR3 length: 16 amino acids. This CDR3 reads CAWGIYRGEGGTEAFF. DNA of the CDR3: TGTGCCTGGGGTATATACAGGGGGGAAGGAGGCACTGAAGCTTTCTTT. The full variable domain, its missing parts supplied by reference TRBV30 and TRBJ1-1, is SQTIHQWPATLVQPVGSPLSLECTVEGTSNPNLYWYRQAAGRGLQLLFYSVGIGQISSEVPQNLSASRPQDRQFILSSKKLLLSDSGFYLCAWGIYRGEGGTEAFFGQGTRLTVV.

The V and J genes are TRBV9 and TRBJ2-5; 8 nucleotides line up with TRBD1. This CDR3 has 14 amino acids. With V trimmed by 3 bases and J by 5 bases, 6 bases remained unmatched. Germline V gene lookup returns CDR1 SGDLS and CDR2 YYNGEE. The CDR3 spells CASSAGQGGETQYF. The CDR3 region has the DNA TGTGCCAGCAGCGCCGGACAGGGCGGCGAGACCCAGTACTTC.

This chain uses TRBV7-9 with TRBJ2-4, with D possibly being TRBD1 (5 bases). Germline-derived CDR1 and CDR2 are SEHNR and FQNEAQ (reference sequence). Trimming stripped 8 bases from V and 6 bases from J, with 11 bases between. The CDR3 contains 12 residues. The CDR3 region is CASCSDTNIQYF. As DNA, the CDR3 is TGTGCCAGCTGCTCGGACACAAACATTCAGTACTTC.

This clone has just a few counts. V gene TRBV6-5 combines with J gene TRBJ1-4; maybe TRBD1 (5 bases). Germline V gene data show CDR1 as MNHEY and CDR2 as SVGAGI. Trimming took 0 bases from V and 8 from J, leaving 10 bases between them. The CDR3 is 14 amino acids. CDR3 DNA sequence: TGTGCCAGCAGTTACTCCAGGGCGGAGGAAAAACTGTTTTTT. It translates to CASSYSRAEEKLFF.

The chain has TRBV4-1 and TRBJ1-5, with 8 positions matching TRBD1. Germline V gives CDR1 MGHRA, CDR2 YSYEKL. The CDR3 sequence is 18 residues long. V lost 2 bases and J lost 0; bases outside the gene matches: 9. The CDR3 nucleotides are TGCGCCAGCAGCCAAAGTACAGGGGGTACACTTAGCAATCAGCCCCAGCATTTT. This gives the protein CASSQSTGGTLSNQPQHF.

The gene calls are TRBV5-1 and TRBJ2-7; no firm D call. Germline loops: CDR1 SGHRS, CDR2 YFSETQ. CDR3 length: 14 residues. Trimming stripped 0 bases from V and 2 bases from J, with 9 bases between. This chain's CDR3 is CASSLEGPAYEQYF. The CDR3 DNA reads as TGCGCCAGCAGCTTGGAGGGCCCCGCCTACGAGCAGTACTTC.

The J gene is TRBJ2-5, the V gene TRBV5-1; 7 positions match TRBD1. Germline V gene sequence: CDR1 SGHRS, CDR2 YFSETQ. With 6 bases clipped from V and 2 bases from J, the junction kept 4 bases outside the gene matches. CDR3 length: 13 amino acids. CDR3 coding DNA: TGCGCCAGCACTCGGACAGGACAAGAGACCCAGTACTTC. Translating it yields CASTRTGQETQYF. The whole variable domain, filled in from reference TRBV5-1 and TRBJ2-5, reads KAGVTQTPRYLIKTRGQQVTLSCSPISGHRSVSWYQQTPGQGLQFLFEYFSETQRNKGNFPGRFSGRQFSNSRSEMNVSTLELGDSALYLCASTRTGQETQYFGPGTRLLVL.

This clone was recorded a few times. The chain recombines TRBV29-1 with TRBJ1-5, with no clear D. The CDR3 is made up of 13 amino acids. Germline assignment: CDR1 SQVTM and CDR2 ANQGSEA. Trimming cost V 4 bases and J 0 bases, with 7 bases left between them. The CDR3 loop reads CSVGITSNQPQHF. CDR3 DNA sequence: TGCAGCGTTGGAATAACTAGCAATCAGCCCCAGCATTTT.

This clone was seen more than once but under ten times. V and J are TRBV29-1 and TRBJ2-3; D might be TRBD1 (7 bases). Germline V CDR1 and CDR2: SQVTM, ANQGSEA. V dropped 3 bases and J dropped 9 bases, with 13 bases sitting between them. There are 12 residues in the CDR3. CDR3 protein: CSVERDSGTQYF. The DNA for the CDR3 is TGCAGCGTTGAGCGGGACAGTGGGACGCAGTATTTT.

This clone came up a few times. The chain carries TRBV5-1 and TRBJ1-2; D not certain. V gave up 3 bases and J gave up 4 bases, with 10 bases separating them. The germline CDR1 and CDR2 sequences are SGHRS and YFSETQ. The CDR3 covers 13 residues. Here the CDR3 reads CASSSGNSYGYTF. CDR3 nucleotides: TGCGCCAGCAGCTCCGGTAACAGCTATGGCTACACCTTC.

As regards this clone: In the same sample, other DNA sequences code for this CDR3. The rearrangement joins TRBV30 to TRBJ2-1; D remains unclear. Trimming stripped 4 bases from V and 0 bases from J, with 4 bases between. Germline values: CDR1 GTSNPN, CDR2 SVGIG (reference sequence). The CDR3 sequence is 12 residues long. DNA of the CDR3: TGTGCCTGGACGAGCTCCTACAATGAGCAGTTCTTC. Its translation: CAWTSSYNEQFF.

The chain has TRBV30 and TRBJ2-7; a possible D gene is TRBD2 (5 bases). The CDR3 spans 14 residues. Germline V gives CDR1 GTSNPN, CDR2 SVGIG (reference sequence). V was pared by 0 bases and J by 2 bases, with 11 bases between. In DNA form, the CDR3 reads TGTGCCTGGAGTGTTTTAGAGGGTACCTACGAGCAGTACTTC. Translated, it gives CAWSVLEGTYEQYF. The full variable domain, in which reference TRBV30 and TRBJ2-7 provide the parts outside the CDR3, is SQTIHQWPATLVQPVGSPLSLECTVEGTSNPNLYWYRQAAGRGLQLLFYSVGIGQISSEVPQNLSASRPQDRQFILSSKKLLLSDSGFYLCAWSVLEGTYEQYFGPGTRLTVT.

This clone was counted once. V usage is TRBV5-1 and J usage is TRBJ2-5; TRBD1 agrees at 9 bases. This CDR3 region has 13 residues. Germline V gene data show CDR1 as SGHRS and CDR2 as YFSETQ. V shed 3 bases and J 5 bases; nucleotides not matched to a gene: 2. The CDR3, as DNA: TGCGCCAGCAGCTGGACAGGGGAGGAGACCCAGTACTTC. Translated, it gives CASSWTGEETQYF.

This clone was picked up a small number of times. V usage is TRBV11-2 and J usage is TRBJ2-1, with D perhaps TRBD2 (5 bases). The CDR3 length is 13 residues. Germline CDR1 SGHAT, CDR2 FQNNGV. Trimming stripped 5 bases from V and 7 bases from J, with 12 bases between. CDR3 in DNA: TGTGCCAGCAGCCGAATAACTAGGAATGAGCAGTTCTTC. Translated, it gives CASSRITRNEQFF.

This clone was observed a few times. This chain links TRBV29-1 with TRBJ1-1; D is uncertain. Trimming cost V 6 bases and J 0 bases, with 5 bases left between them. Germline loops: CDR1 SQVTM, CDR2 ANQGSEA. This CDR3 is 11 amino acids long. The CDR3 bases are TGCAGCGTCGCCTTGAACACTGAAGCTTTCTTT. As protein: CSVALNTEAFF. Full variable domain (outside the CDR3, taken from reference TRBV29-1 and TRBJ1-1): SAVISQKPSRDICQRGTSLTIQCQVDSQVTMMFWYRQQPGQSLTLIATANQGSEATYESGFVIDKFPISRPNLTFSTLTVSNMSPEDSSIYLCSVALNTEAFFGQGTRLTVV.